The entry below describes one TCR beta chain. Method: immunoSEQ multiplex PCR; TCRdb's copy keeps in-frame clones and lacks some. The data show roughly 100,000 clones, approximately 85% seen once. This sample is part of a study of OX40 agonist ivuxolimab in advanced cancers. Overall study: The drug used for patients, ivuxolimab, was an agonistic anti-OX40 (CD134) antibody. Six ivuxolimab dose levels, 0.01 to 10 mg/kg, were given intravenously every 2 weeks. Dose-escalation cases comprised hepatocellular carcinoma, melanoma, renal cell or head and neck cancer. Partial response was recorded in three patients: one hepatocellular carcinoma and two cutaneous melanoma cases.

V was pared by 6 bases and J by 3 bases, with 1 base of the junction left unmatched. Germline V gene data show CDR1 as LNHDA and CDR2 as SQIVND (reference sequence). The CDR3 extends over 13 amino acids. The TCR was taken from an adult with an advanced solid tumor such as melanoma, head and neck, liver or kidney cancer. This material consisted of CD4+ or CD8+ T cells sorted from blood, taken in a trial of the OX40 agonist ivuxolimab. This sequence joins TRBV19 and TRBJ2-5; 10 bases fit TRBD2. The CDR3 is CASRLAGEETQYF. The CDR3 DNA is TGTGCCAGTAGGCTAGCGGGAGAAGAGACCCAGTACTTC.